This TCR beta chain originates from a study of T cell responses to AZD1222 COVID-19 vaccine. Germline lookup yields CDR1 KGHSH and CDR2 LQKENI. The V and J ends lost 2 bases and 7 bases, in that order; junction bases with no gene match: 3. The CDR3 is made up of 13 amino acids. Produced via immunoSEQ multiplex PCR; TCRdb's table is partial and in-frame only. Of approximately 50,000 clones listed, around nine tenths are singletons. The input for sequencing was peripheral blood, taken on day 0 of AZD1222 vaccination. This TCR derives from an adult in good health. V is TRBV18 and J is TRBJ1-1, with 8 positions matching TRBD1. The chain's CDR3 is CASSPSGTGEAFF. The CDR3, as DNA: TGTGCCAGCTCACCATCCGGGACAGGTGAAGCTTTCTTT.